Listed below are T cell receptor beta chains from one sample, sequenced in a study of T cell clones after liver transplantation. The assay was immunoSEQ multiplex PCR, and TCRdb's table has in-frame clones only and misses some. The sample contains over 50,000 clones, roughly nine tenths of which appear only once. The input for sequencing was CD8+ T cells from blood, taken 12 months after liver transplant. These receptors were collected from a human patient who received a liver transplant. Some T cells may be supplied by the graft donor. CDR3s include the opening cysteine and the closing phenylalanine or tryptophan. The D gene is left open where the match is weak. Part of the rows lack a size; the others show once, few, many or a class for expanded clones.

v_call: TRBV6-5
j_call: TRBJ2-1
clone_size: -
d_call: -
cdr3_aa: CASSYIPLGYNEQFF
cdr3_nt: TGTGCCAGCAGTTACATCCCTCTAGGGTACAATGAGCAGTTCTTC

v_call: TRBV27
j_call: TRBJ1-1
clone_size: few
d_call: -
cdr3_aa: CASSLGPMNTEAFF
cdr3_nt: TGTGCCAGCAGTTTAGGTCCCATGAACACTGAAGCTTTCTTT

v_call: TRBV2
j_call: TRBJ2-3
clone_size: once
d_call: TRBD2
cdr3_aa: CASMGGLAVSTDTQYF
cdr3_nt: TGTGCCAGCATGGGGGGACTAGCGGTTAGCACAGATACGCAGTATTTT

v_call: TRBV25-1
j_call: TRBJ2-3
clone_size: -
d_call: -
cdr3_aa: CASSEYRRGEDTQYF
cdr3_nt: TGTGCCAGCAGTGAATACCGCCGGGGAGAAGATACGCAGTATTTT

v_call: TRBV2
j_call: TRBJ2-4
clone_size: medium-sized
d_call: TRBD2
cdr3_aa: CASSGGLAGGPWNIQYF
cdr3_nt: TGTGCCAGCAGTGGTGGCCTAGCGGGCGGTCCGTGGAACATTCAGTACTTC

v_call: TRBV27
j_call: TRBJ2-2
clone_size: -
d_call: -
cdr3_aa: CASSPTGEVGELFF
cdr3_nt: TGTGCCAGCAGCCCGACGGGTGAGGTCGGGGAGCTGTTTTTT

v_call: TRBV19
j_call: TRBJ2-1
clone_size: -
d_call: -
cdr3_aa: CASSFRVSFGEQFF
cdr3_nt: TGTGCCAGTAGTTTCCGGGTCTCCTTCGGTGAGCAGTTCTTC

v_call: TRBV7-6
j_call: TRBJ2-7
clone_size: -
d_call: TRBD1
cdr3_aa: CASSLRLDRAYEQYF
cdr3_nt: TGTGCCAGCAGCTTAAGGCTCGACAGGGCCTACGAGCAGTACTTC

v_call: TRBV7-9
j_call: TRBJ2-7
clone_size: -
d_call: -
cdr3_aa: CASSLGVLAYEQYF
cdr3_nt: TGTGCCAGCAGCTTAGGCGTCCTGGCCTACGAGCAGTACTTC

v_call: TRBV9
j_call: TRBJ2-1
clone_size: -
d_call: -
cdr3_aa: CASSSFEGEQFF
cdr3_nt: TGTGCCAGCAGCTCCTTCGAGGGTGAGCAGTTCTTC

v_call: TRBV19
j_call: TRBJ2-7
clone_size: -
d_call: -
cdr3_aa: CASSPSLGYEQYF
cdr3_nt: TGTGCCAGTAGTCCGTCCTTGGGCTACGAGCAGTACTTC

v_call: TRBV7-7
j_call: TRBJ2-2
clone_size: -
d_call: -
cdr3_aa: CASSFGRDTGELFF
cdr3_nt: TGTGCCAGCAGCTTCGGGCGGGACACCGGGGAGCTGTTTTTT

v_call: TRBV13
j_call: TRBJ2-7
clone_size: -
d_call: -
cdr3_aa: CASSLESSYEQYF
cdr3_nt: TGTGCCAGCAGCTTAGAGAGTAGCTACGAGCAGTACTTC

v_call: TRBV11-3
j_call: TRBJ1-5
clone_size: few
d_call: -
cdr3_aa: CASSPTKAGNQPQHF
cdr3_nt: TGTGCCAGCAGCCCTACCAAAGCTGGGAATCAGCCCCAGCATTTT

v_call: TRBV28
j_call: TRBJ2-1
clone_size: -
d_call: -
cdr3_aa: CASSPLDEQFF
cdr3_nt: TGTGCCAGCAGTCCCTTGGATGAGCAGTTCTTC

v_call: TRBV27
j_call: TRBJ1-1
clone_size: -
d_call: -
cdr3_aa: CASSLLSRITEAFF
cdr3_nt: TGTGCCAGCAGTTTACTAAGTCGTATCACTGAAGCTTTCTTT

v_call: TRBV5-1
j_call: TRBJ2-1
clone_size: -
d_call: TRBD2
cdr3_aa: CASSSGGTYNEQFF
cdr3_nt: TGCGCCAGCAGTAGCGGGGGAACATACAATGAGCAGTTCTTC

v_call: TRBV2
j_call: TRBJ2-5
clone_size: -
d_call: -
cdr3_aa: CASRDRRETQYF
cdr3_nt: TGTGCCAGCAGGGACCGACGGGAGACCCAGTACTTC

v_call: TRBV6-4
j_call: TRBJ2-1
clone_size: -
d_call: -
cdr3_aa: CASSDSAGLYNEQFF
cdr3_nt: TGTGCCAGCAGTGACTCCGCGGGACTCTACAATGAGCAGTTCTTC

v_call: TRBV7-2
j_call: TRBJ2-5
clone_size: -
d_call: -
cdr3_aa: CASSPWDKTQYF
cdr3_nt: TGTGCCAGCAGCCCATGGGACAAGACCCAGTACTTC

v_call: TRBV7-8
j_call: TRBJ2-5
clone_size: -
d_call: -
cdr3_aa: CASSLGGRFPIQETQYF
cdr3_nt: TGTGCCAGCAGCTTAGGGGGGAGGTTTCCCATCCAAGAGACCCAGTACTTC

v_call: TRBV27
j_call: TRBJ2-7
clone_size: -
d_call: -
cdr3_aa: CASSPVGGGDEQYF
cdr3_nt: TGTGCCAGCAGTCCCGTGGGTGGGGGCGACGAGCAGTACTTC

v_call: TRBV25-1
j_call: TRBJ2-3
clone_size: -
d_call: -
cdr3_aa: CASSALTGPTGPDTQYF
cdr3_nt: TGTGCCAGCAGTGCTCTTACAGGACCCACCGGCCCAGATACGCAGTATTTT

v_call: TRBV29-1
j_call: TRBJ2-7
clone_size: -
d_call: TRBD2
cdr3_aa: CSVESASGSIPYYEQYF
cdr3_nt: TGCAGCGTTGAATCAGCTAGCGGGAGCATCCCATACTACGAGCAGTACTTC

v_call: TRBV19
j_call: TRBJ2-7
clone_size: -
d_call: TRBD2
cdr3_aa: CASSITSGRGYEQYF
cdr3_nt: TGTGCCAGTAGTATAACTAGCGGGAGGGGATACGAGCAGTACTTC

v_call: TRBV27
j_call: TRBJ2-1
clone_size: -
d_call: -
cdr3_aa: CASSFHNEQFF
cdr3_nt: TGTGCCAGCAGTTTCCACAATGAGCAGTTCTTC

v_call: TRBV10-2
j_call: TRBJ2-1
clone_size: -
d_call: TRBD2
cdr3_aa: CASCGLASTYEQFF
cdr3_nt: TGCGCCAGCTGCGGACTAGCGTCGACCTATGAGCAGTTCTTC

v_call: TRBV6-5
j_call: TRBJ1-4
clone_size: -
d_call: -
cdr3_aa: CASSLSDTNEKLFF
cdr3_nt: TGTGCCAGCAGTTTGTCAGACACTAATGAAAAACTGTTTTTT

v_call: TRBV29-1
j_call: TRBJ2-1
clone_size: -
d_call: -
cdr3_aa: CSVAAVGTYNEQFF
cdr3_nt: TGCAGCGTTGCAGCGGTGGGGACCTACAATGAGCAGTTCTTC

v_call: TRBV27
j_call: TRBJ2-3
clone_size: -
d_call: -
cdr3_aa: CASSPLGDTQYF
cdr3_nt: TGTGCCAGCAGCCCCCTGGGGGATACGCAGTATTTT

v_call: TRBV4-1
j_call: TRBJ1-5
clone_size: -
d_call: TRBD1
cdr3_aa: CASSQTRGPQPQHF
cdr3_nt: TGCGCCAGCAGCCAAACCAGGGGGCCCCAGCCCCAGCATTTT

v_call: TRBV2
j_call: TRBJ2-5
clone_size: few
d_call: TRBD1
cdr3_aa: CASGGDRGQETQYF
cdr3_nt: TGTGCCAGCGGTGGGGACAGGGGCCAAGAGACCCAGTACTTC

v_call: TRBV6-5
j_call: TRBJ1-5
clone_size: -
d_call: -
cdr3_aa: CASKVLLGSNQPQHF
cdr3_nt: TGTGCCAGCAAGGTACTTCTTGGGAGCAATCAGCCCCAGCATTTT

v_call: TRBV4-1
j_call: TRBJ2-5
clone_size: -
d_call: -
cdr3_aa: CASSQDGTPSYF
cdr3_nt: TGCGCCAGCAGCCAAGATGGGACGCCGAGTTACTTC

v_call: TRBV5-1
j_call: TRBJ2-1
clone_size: many
d_call: -
cdr3_aa: CASSLGPSPGPEQFF
cdr3_nt: TGCGCCAGCAGCTTGGGGCCTAGCCCCGGGCCTGAGCAGTTCTTC

v_call: TRBV7-9
j_call: TRBJ1-2
clone_size: -
d_call: -
cdr3_aa: CASSEGLGYTF
cdr3_nt: TGTGCCAGCAGTGAGGGGTTAGGCTACACCTTC

v_call: TRBV27
j_call: TRBJ2-3
clone_size: -
d_call: TRBD2
cdr3_aa: CASSPWASGNTDTQYF
cdr3_nt: TGTGCCAGCAGCCCCTGGGCTAGCGGCAATACAGATACGCAGTATTTT

v_call: TRBV4-1
j_call: TRBJ2-7
clone_size: -
d_call: TRBD2
cdr3_aa: CASSQLWTSGSSEQYF
cdr3_nt: TGCGCCAGCAGCCAACTCTGGACTAGCGGGAGTAGTGAGCAGTACTTC

v_call: TRBV7-7
j_call: TRBJ2-3
clone_size: once
d_call: -
cdr3_aa: CASSLSAGRDTQYF
cdr3_nt: TGTGCTAGCAGCTTAAGCGCGGGGCGAGATACGCAGTATTTT

v_call: TRBV5-6
j_call: TRBJ1-1
clone_size: -
d_call: -
cdr3_aa: CASSLRANTEAFF
cdr3_nt: TGTGCCAGCAGCTTGAGGGCGAACACTGAAGCTTTCTTT

v_call: TRBV10-2
j_call: TRBJ1-4
clone_size: -
d_call: -
cdr3_aa: CASSETLREKLFF
cdr3_nt: TGCGCCAGCAGTGAGACACTTCGGGAAAAACTGTTTTTT

v_call: TRBV28
j_call: TRBJ2-7
clone_size: few
d_call: -
cdr3_aa: CASSPPRDLYEQYF
cdr3_nt: TGTGCCAGCAGCCCCCCTCGGGACCTATACGAGCAGTACTTC

v_call: TRBV4-1
j_call: TRBJ1-5
clone_size: few
d_call: -
cdr3_aa: CASSQEGRNSNQPQHF
cdr3_nt: TGCGCCAGCAGCCAAGAAGGGAGAAATAGCAATCAGCCCCAGCATTTT

v_call: TRBV10-3
j_call: TRBJ2-7
clone_size: -
d_call: -
cdr3_aa: CATTPGAPIEQYF
cdr3_nt: TGTGCCACCACCCCGGGGGCCCCTATCGAGCAGTACTTC